One and the same sample provided the 24 T cell receptor beta chains below, sequenced in a study of blood T cell repertoires in COVID-19. The table came from immunoSEQ multiplex PCR; TCRdb's copy has only in-frame clones and leaves some out. The sample holds over 120,000 clones; about four fifths are singletons and the top ten take roughly 5.2%. Sequencing input: peripheral blood. These TCRs come from an older woman with COVID-19, enrolled during active disease.

The chain employs TRBV4-2 and TRBJ1-5; D is perhaps TRBD1 (6 bases). V was trimmed by 1 base and J by 4 bases, leaving 20 bases between them. The CDR3 totals 18 residues. The germline V gene has CDR1 LGHNA and CDR2 YNFKEQ. As DNA, the CDR3 is TGTGCCAGCAGCCAAGTTGGAACGGGGGGGGCGGCGAATCAGCCCCAGCATTTT. Translation: CASSQVGTGGAANQPQHF.

V gene TRBV29-1 combines with J gene TRBJ2-2; 11 nucleotides line up with TRBD2. Per the germline V gene, CDR1 is SQVTM and CDR2 is ANQGSEA. J gave up 1 base and V 6 bases, and 4 bases lay outside the gene matches. The CDR3 has 15 residues. The CDR3 loop reads CSVTGTSGNTGELFF. The DNA of the CDR3 is TGCAGCGTAACCGGGACTAGCGGGAACACCGGGGAGCTGTTTTTT.

This rearrangement joins TRBV10-2 to TRBJ2-1; 10 nucleotides line up with TRBD2. This CDR3 has 19 residues. The V gene end was trimmed by 6 bases and the J gene end by 1 base; junction bases not matched to a gene: 15. The V gene's germline CDR1 is WSHSY and CDR2 SAAADI. The CDR3 region is CASSLGERGGPGSYNEQFF. The CDR3 bases are TGCGCCAGCAGCCTAGGGGAGCGGGGGGGCCCGGGGTCCTACAATGAGCAGTTCTTC.

This chain joins TRBV19 and TRBJ2-1; TRBD2 agrees at 10 bases. Germline lookup yields CDR1 LNHDA and CDR2 SQIVND (reference sequence). The CDR3 has 17 amino acids. The ends lost 3 bases at V and 5 bases at J; junction bases unmatched: 10. The CDR3 reads CASSIRAGGQLDNEQFF. The CDR3 DNA is TGTGCCAGTAGTATCAGAGCGGGGGGGCAGCTTGACAATGAGCAGTTCTTC.

V usage is TRBV19 and J usage is TRBJ1-5; 7 nucleotides match TRBD1. V lost 7 bases to trimming and J lost 3 bases; unmatched junction nucleotides: 6. Germline V gene data show CDR1 as LNHDA and CDR2 as SQIVND (reference sequence). The CDR3 covers 14 residues. The CDR3 reads CASKADRPNQPQHF. In DNA form, the CDR3 reads TGTGCCAGTAAAGCGGACAGGCCCAATCAGCCCCAGCATTTT.

V is TRBV4-1 and J is TRBJ1-4; 7 bases line up with TRBD1. Germline values: CDR1 MGHRA, CDR2 YSYEKL. V lost 1 base and J lost 8; bases outside the gene matches: 13. The CDR3 is 17 residues long. The CDR3 reads CASSQGLFRDSEEKLFF. CDR3 sequence (DNA): TGCGCCAGCAGCCAAGGGCTTTTCCGGGACAGCGAGGAAAAACTGTTTTTT.

The chain is built from TRBV24-1 and TRBJ1-5; no firm D call. Per germline, CDR1 KGHDR and CDR2 SFDVKD. The CDR3 sequence is 14 residues long. Trimming removed 2 bases from V and 0 bases from J, with 4 bases in between. CDR3 sequence reads: CATSDSPSNQPQHF. In DNA form, the CDR3 reads TGTGCCACCAGTGATTCTCCTAGCAATCAGCCCCAGCATTTT.

The chain joins TRBV10-2 to TRBJ2-7; 10 positions match TRBD2. The CDR3 runs 13 residues. The germline CDR1 and CDR2 sequences are WSHSY and SAAADI. The J segment lost 5 bases and the V segment lost 5 bases, leaving 3 bases of the junction unmatched. The CDR3 DNA follows: TGCGCCAGCAGTAGCGGGGGGGCCAACGAGCAGTACTTC. Amino acids: CASSSGGANEQYF.

J is TRBJ1-6 and V is TRBV28, with D possibly being TRBD1 (5 bases). The CDR3 loop spans 16 amino acids. Germline-derived CDR1 and CDR2 are MDHEN and SYDVKM. V was shortened by 4 bases and J by 7 bases, with 17 bases between the two germline ends. For the CDR3, the DNA is TGTGCCAGCAGTTACTACCGGGGGGGTGGCAATTCACCCCTCCACTTT. It specifies CASSYYRGGGNSPLHF.

The chain is built from TRBV7-2 and TRBJ2-2; 8 bases align to TRBD2. The germline V gene has CDR1 SGHTA and CDR2 FQGNSA. The CDR3 covers 16 residues. V lost 2 bases, J lost 3 bases, and 5 bases stayed unmatched. CDR3 DNA: TGTGCCAGCAGCTTAAATAGCGGGGTTGACACCGGGGAGCTGTTTTTT. Protein sequence: CASSLNSGVDTGELFF.

The CDR3 sequence is CATRPGENYGYTF. DNA of the CDR3: TGTGCCACCCGTCCGGGGGAAAACTATGGCTACACCTTC. V is TRBV10-3 and J is TRBJ1-2, with D maybe TRBD1 (5 bases). The CDR3 spans 13 residues. Germline loops: CDR1 ENHRY, CDR2 SYGVKD. Trimming removed 10 bases at V and 2 bases at J, with 14 bases between.

The rearrangement uses TRBV6-5 and TRBJ2-7; 10 positions agree with TRBD1. V lost 6 bases to trimming and J lost 5 bases; unmatched junction nucleotides: 4. The CDR3 has 13 amino acids. The V gene's germline CDR1 is MNHEY and CDR2 SVGAGI. The CDR3 reads CASSRDRGHEQYF. CDR3 sequence (DNA): TGTGCCAGCAGCCGGGACAGGGGACACGAGCAGTACTTC.

This chain connects TRBV5-1 to TRBJ2-6, with a weak D call TRBD1 (5 bases). The CDR3 is made up of 15 amino acids. Germline CDR1 SGHRS, CDR2 YFSETQ. The ends were cut back, 1 base at V and 3 bases at J, with 8 bases in the middle. The CDR3 nucleotides are TGCGCCAGCAGCTTGACAGGTCTTGGGGCCAACGTCCTGACTTTC. This translates into CASSLTGLGANVLTF.

This chain uses TRBV10-3 with TRBJ1-3; TRBD1 matches 9 bases. Germline V gene sequence: CDR1 ENHRY, CDR2 SYGVKD. The CDR3 is made up of 15 amino acids. Trimming removed 3 bases from V and 4 bases from J; junction bases left unmatched: 4. This chain's CDR3 is CAISDSGQGGNTIYF. As DNA, the CDR3 is TGTGCCATCAGTGACTCTGGACAGGGGGGAAACACCATATATTTT.

The chain joins TRBV20-1 to TRBJ1-1, with TRBD1 matching over 8 bases. CDR3 length: 11 residues. In germline, CDR1 is DFQATT, CDR2 SNEGSKA (reference sequence). The CDR3 bases are TGCAGAACAGGGGGAGGGACTGAAGCTTTCTTT. Its protein product is CRTGGGTEAFF.

This chain connects TRBV5-1 to TRBJ2-1; 10 bases map to TRBD2. Trimming cost V 3 bases and J 5 bases; bases outside gene matches: 2. The CDR3 extends over 14 amino acids. The germline CDR1 and CDR2 sequences are SGHRS and YFSETQ. The CDR3 DNA reads TGCGCCAGCAGCTGGACTAGCGGTAACAATGAGCAGTTCTTC. Protein product: CASSWTSGNNEQFF. The entire variable domain, with the rest obtained from reference TRBV5-1 and TRBJ2-1, is as follows: KAGVTQTPRYLIKTRGQQVTLSCSPISGHRSVSWYQQTPGQGLQFLFEYFSETQRNKGNFPGRFSGRQFSNSRSEMNVSTLELGDSALYLCASSWTSGNNEQFFGPGTRLTVL.

This chain uses TRBV28 with TRBJ2-3; 9 bases match TRBD2. The J segment lost 3 bases and the V segment lost 4 bases, leaving 8 bases of the junction unmatched. The CDR3 length is 16 residues. The germline CDR1 and CDR2 sequences are MDHEN and SYDVKM. CDR3 in DNA: TGTGCCAGCAGTTCCCCCGTGGCGGGGGGGACAGATACGCAGTATTTT. The encoded protein is CASSSPVAGGTDTQYF.

The V gene is TRBV11-1, the J gene TRBJ1-1, with D perhaps matching TRBD1 (5 bases). Germline loops: CDR1 SGHAT, CDR2 FQDESV (reference sequence). The CDR3 covers 15 residues. V lost 7 bases and J 4 bases, leaving 19 bases between the germline ends. CDR3 residues: CASIPRRGGITEAFF. Here the CDR3 DNA reads TGTGCCAGCATCCCCCGACGTGGGGGGATCACTGAAGCTTTCTTT. Full variable domain (outside the CDR3, taken from reference TRBV11-1 and TRBJ1-1): EAEVAQSPRYKITEKSQAVAFWCDPISGHATLYWYRQILGQGPELLVQFQDESVVDDSQLPKDRFSAERLKGVDSTLKIQPAELGDSAMYLCASIPRRGGITEAFFGQGTRLTVV.

The chain recombines TRBV19 with TRBJ2-3; D is ambiguous. The germline V gene has CDR1 LNHDA and CDR2 SQIVND (reference sequence). Trimming pared 5 bases from V and 3 bases from J, leaving 9 bases between. The CDR3 is made up of 13 amino acids. DNA of the CDR3: TGTGCCAGTAGTGGAGTTGAAACAGATACGCAGTATTTT. Translated, it gives CASSGVETDTQYF.

The V gene is TRBV7-8, the J gene TRBJ2-5; D uncertain. V was trimmed by 1 base and J by 0 bases, leaving 6 bases between them. The CDR3 is 14 residues long. CDR1 SGHVS and CDR2 FQNEAQ come from the germline V gene. In nucleotides, the CDR3 is TGTGCCAGCAGCTTAGTTGAGAACCAAGAGACCCAGTACTTC. This sequence encodes CASSLVENQETQYF.

The rearrangement joins TRBV11-2 to TRBJ2-5, with 8 bases lining up with TRBD2. The CDR3 is 16 residues long. Germline assignment: CDR1 SGHAT and CDR2 FQNNGV. V shed 3 bases and J 4 bases; nucleotides not matched to a gene: 10. The CDR3 loop reads CASSFLAGTSRETQYF. The CDR3 DNA reads TGTGCCAGCAGCTTCCTAGCCGGGACTAGTAGAGAGACCCAGTACTTC. Full variable domain (missing parts from reference TRBV11-2 and TRBJ2-5): EAGVAQSPRYKIIEKRQSVAFWCNPISGHATLYWYQQILGQGPKLLIQFQNNGVVDDSQLPKDRFSAERLKGVDSTLKIQPAKLEDSAVYLCASSFLAGTSRETQYFGPGTRLLVL.

This sequence joins TRBV19 and TRBJ2-3; TRBD2 matches 11 bases. This CDR3 spans 16 amino acids. J gave up 4 bases and V 3 bases, and 6 bases lay outside the gene matches. Germline V gene lookup returns CDR1 LNHDA and CDR2 SQIVND (reference sequence). Here the CDR3 reads CASSISASGGPDTQYF. CDR3 nucleotide sequence: TGTGCCAGTAGTATTTCGGCTAGCGGGGGGCCAGATACGCAGTATTTT.

This chain links TRBV2 with TRBJ2-6; D uncertain. V lost 5 bases and J 0 bases, leaving 8 bases between the germline ends. Germline assignment: CDR1 SNHLY and CDR2 FYNNEI. The CDR3 contains 15 residues. The CDR3 nucleotides read TGTGCCAGCAGTAGAGGCACCTCTGGGGCCAACGTCCTGACTTTC. This codes for CASSRGTSGANVLTF.

This chain links TRBV10-3 with TRBJ2-5; 11 bases line up with TRBD2. Germline CDR1 ENHRY, CDR2 SYGVKD. Losses at the gene ends were 4 bases for V and 5 bases for J; bases not matched to a gene: 12. This CDR3 comprises 17 residues. Written as DNA, the CDR3 is TGTGCCATCAGTGCGGGGACTAGCGGTCCCGGCGGGGAGACCCAGTACTTC. Its protein product is CAISAGTSGPGGETQYF.